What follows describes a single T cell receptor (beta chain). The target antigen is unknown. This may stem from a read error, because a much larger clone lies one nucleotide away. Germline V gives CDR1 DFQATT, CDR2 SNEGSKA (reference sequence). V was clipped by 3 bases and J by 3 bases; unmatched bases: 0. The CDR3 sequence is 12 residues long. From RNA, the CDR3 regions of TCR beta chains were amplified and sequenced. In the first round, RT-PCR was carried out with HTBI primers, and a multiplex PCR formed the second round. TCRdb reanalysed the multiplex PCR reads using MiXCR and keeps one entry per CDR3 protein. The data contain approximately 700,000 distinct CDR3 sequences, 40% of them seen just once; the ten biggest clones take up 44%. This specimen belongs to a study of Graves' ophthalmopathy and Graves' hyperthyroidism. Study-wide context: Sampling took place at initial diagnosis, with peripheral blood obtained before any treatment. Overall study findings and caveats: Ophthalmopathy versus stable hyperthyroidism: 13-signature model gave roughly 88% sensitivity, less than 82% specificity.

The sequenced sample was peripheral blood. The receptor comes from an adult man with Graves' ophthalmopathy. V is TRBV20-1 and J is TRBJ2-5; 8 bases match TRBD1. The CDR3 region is CSARTGEETQYF. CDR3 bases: TGCAGTGCTAGGACAGGGGAAGAGACCCAGTACTTC.